This T cell receptor beta chain was obtained from a study of metastatic and nonmetastatic thyroid tumors. About the research overall: Across blood and tumor or nodule tissue, repertoires from malignant and benign thyroid patients were compared with one another. Whole-study results and caveats: The study reportedly found significantly higher TCR beta diversity in malignant thyroid tumors than benign nodules, in blood and tumor.

Per the original data handling: Construction of a distant-metastasis classifier for papillary thyroid cancer relied on CDR3 differences across clinicopathological groups. TCRdb re-called clones from the PCR reads using MiXCR. The V and J calls and clone size come from TCRdb's table, not from the authors' own analysis. Among around 20,000 clones listed, less than 20% were seen once. Patients were all untreated before their thyroid surgery. This clone was counted ten times or more. Its antigen remains unknown. The clonotype comes from a female donor with papillary thyroid cancer or a benign thyroid nodule (not recorded which). Some clones in this sample may be carry-over from other donors' samples. Sequenced sample: blood.

CDR3 protein: CASQGARGDEQFF. DNA of the CDR3: TGTGCCAGCCAGGGGGCGCGGGGGGATGAGCAGTTCTTC. The rearrangement links TRBV28 to TRBJ2-1, with D perhaps being TRBD1 or TRBD2 (8 bases each). The germline V and J ends were trimmed by 8 bases and 8 bases, with 16 bases remaining between them. Germline V gene lookup returns CDR1 MDHEN and CDR2 SYDVKM. CDR3 length equals 13 residues. Full variable domain (outside the CDR3, taken from reference TRBV28 and TRBJ2-1): DVKVTQSSRYLVKRTGEKVFLECVQDMDHENMFWYRQDPGLGLRLIYFSYDVKMKEKGDIPEGYSVSREKKERFSLILESASTNQTSMYLCASQGARGDEQFFGPGTRLTVL.